This TCR beta chain was recorded in a study of Graves' ophthalmopathy and Graves' hyperthyroidism. Amplification of TCR beta CDR3 regions used RNA transcripts. HTBI primers were used in a first-round RT-PCR, which preceded a second-round multiplex PCR. MiXCR was run by TCRdb on the multiplex PCR reads, yielding one entry per CDR3 protein. The sample carries about 400,000 distinct CDR3 sequences, about a sixth recorded once. This clonotype was picked up many times. Its antigen is as yet unknown. General study points: Predictions made by the model for ophthalmopathy progression reached 70% to 71% sensitivity and approximately 72% specificity. Ophthalmopathy and stable hyperthyroidism were discriminated by a 13-signature model, with about 91% sensitivity and 80% to 84% specificity.

The receptor was derived from a young woman with Graves' ophthalmopathy. Sequencing was performed on peripheral blood.

The CDR3, as DNA: TGCAGTGCTATCGGGACAGGGGGCTACACTGAAGCTTTCTTT. Its translation is CSAIGTGGYTEAFF. This chain joins TRBV20-1 and TRBJ1-1; 12 bases map to TRBD1. The trim removed 4 bases at V and 3 bases at J, leaving 3 bases unmatched. CDR1 and CDR2 (germline): DFQATT, SNEGSKA (reference sequence). The CDR3 has 14 amino acids.